The 6 T cell receptor beta chains in this list originate from one sample, sequenced in a study of OX40 agonist ivuxolimab in advanced cancers. Some clones are missing from TCRdb's copy, which holds only in-frame ones; the method was immunoSEQ multiplex PCR. The sample contains 65,000 to 100,000 clones, approximately 92% of which appear only once. The source material was CD4+ or CD8+ T cells sorted from blood, sampled in a trial of the OX40 agonist ivuxolimab. These TCRs come from an adult with an advanced solid tumor such as melanoma, head and neck, liver or kidney cancer.

The chain couples TRBV18 to TRBJ1-5; D unresolved. Germline CDR1 reads KGHSH; CDR2 reads LQKENI. Trimming removed 3 bases at V and 1 base at J, with 7 bases between. CDR3 length: 14 residues. The CDR3 loop reads CASSPTQSNQPQHF. For the CDR3, the DNA is TGTGCCAGCTCACCTACTCAGAGCAATCAGCCCCAGCATTTT.

The genes are TRBV6-1 and TRBJ1-3, with unresolved D. Germline CDR1 is MNHNS and CDR2 is SASEGT. The CDR3 has 16 amino acids. Trimming cost V 4 bases and J 0 bases, with 13 bases left between them. CDR3 in amino acids: CASSVANGFSGNTIYF. CDR3 DNA: TGTGCCAGCAGTGTCGCGAACGGATTCTCTGGAAACACCATATATTTT.

The DNA of the CDR3 is TGCAGCGTTGTAAGCGGAACGGGGGAGACCCAGTACTTC. Protein: CSVVSGTGETQYF. This chain joins TRBV29-1 and TRBJ2-5; a possible D gene is TRBD2 (5 bases). The germline V gene encodes CDR1 SQVTM and CDR2 ANQGSEA. This CDR3 region has 13 residues. Trimming took 4 bases from V and 5 from J, leaving 14 bases between them.

This clone occurred a few times. The chain uses TRBV5-1 and TRBJ1-4, with D possibly being TRBD1 (5 bases). V shed 1 base and J shed 7 bases, with 11 bases lying between them. The CDR3 has 14 residues. Germline CDR1 SGHRS, CDR2 YFSETQ. CDR3 loop: CASSLQGLGEKLFF. CDR3 in DNA: TGCGCCAGCAGCTTGCAGGGATTGGGTGAAAAACTGTTTTTT.

The chain recombines TRBV12-5 with TRBJ2-7; D not resolved. V was shortened by 5 bases and J by 4 bases, with 3 bases between the two germline ends. The CDR3 has 10 residues. Germline values: CDR1 LGHNT, CDR2 FRNRAP. The CDR3 DNA follows: TGTGCTAGTGGTAATTACGAGCAGTACTTC. Translation: CASGNYEQYF.

This clone was found once. V gene TRBV14 combines with J gene TRBJ1-3; D possibly corresponds to TRBD1 (5 bases). V lost 6 bases to trimming and J lost 7 bases, with 16 bases between them. Germline-derived CDR1 and CDR2 are SGHDN and FVKESK. This CDR3 is built from 14 residues. CDR3 nucleotides: TGTGCCAGCAGTCGAGGGCAGGGCGGGAACACCATATATTTT. Its protein product is CASSRGQGGNTIYF. The full variable domain, completed using reference TRBV14 and TRBJ1-3, is EAGVTQFPSHSVIEKGQTVTLRCDPISGHDNLYWYRRVMGKEIKFLLHFVKESKQDESGMPNNRFLAERTGGTYSTLKVQPAELEDSGVYFCASSRGQGGNTIYFGEGSWLTVV.